A selection of T cell receptor beta chains follows, all from one sample in a study of PD-L1 blockade in urothelial cancer. Profiling relied on immunoSEQ multiplex PCR, and the TCRdb table lists in-frame clones only, not all of them. The sample has roughly 87,000 clones; approximately 88% are singletons. The source was PBMCs, collected around atezolizumab (anti-PD-L1) treatment. These receptors were taken from a woman over 75 with urothelial cancer. Each CDR3 is given with its conserved first and last residue. The order of the fields is V gene, CDR3 protein.

V gene: TRBV6-4; CDR3 protein: CASSAGTSGLSYEQYF
V gene: TRBV5-1; CDR3 protein: CASSLASPSDEQYF
V gene: TRBV28; CDR3 protein: CASTGTVAYEQYF
V gene: TRBV18; CDR3 protein: CASSPPRTVYGYTF
V gene: TRBV7-3; CDR3 protein: CASSYGLGFTDTQYF
V gene: TRBV27; CDR3 protein: CASAGFAVSYEQYF
V gene: TRBV28; CDR3 protein: CASRSPSGALYGYTF
V gene: TRBV5-6; CDR3 protein: CASSFGQGTPPNYGYTF
V gene: TRBV18; CDR3 protein: CASSPFSGSPYEQYF
V gene: TRBV28; CDR3 protein: CASSLILQGAEQYF
V gene: TRBV28; CDR3 protein: CASARSSGNTIYF
V gene: TRBV30; CDR3 protein: CACVQGLGQFF
V gene: TRBV2; CDR3 protein: CASSESVRGETQYF
V gene: TRBV4-1; CDR3 protein: CASSQSRATNTEAFF
V gene: TRBV29-1; CDR3 protein: CSVDQAGVYGYTF
V gene: TRBV28; CDR3 protein: CASSLYTSGKGRHEQFF
V gene: TRBV28; CDR3 protein: CASSRQGFNEKLFF
V gene: TRBV10-1; CDR3 protein: CASSENRINGYTF
V gene: TRBV28; CDR3 protein: CASSLLGGAGRTGELFF
V gene: TRBV19; CDR3 protein: CASSRSHVTNTEAFF
V gene: TRBV7-9; CDR3 protein: CASSLGTGNYEQYF
V gene: TRBV2; CDR3 protein: CASSPTRSGEQYF
V gene: TRBV29-1; CDR3 protein: CSVRQGFTDTQYF
V gene: TRBV7-2; CDR3 protein: CASSLTTLAGSYNEQFF
V gene: TRBV6-5; CDR3 protein: CASTPSGTNTYEQYF
V gene: TRBV6-4; CDR3 protein: CASSVNPGGGQPQHF
V gene: TRBV9; CDR3 protein: CASSVTTGHEGEKLFF
V gene: TRBV9; CDR3 protein: CASSDGTSSYNEQFF
V gene: TRBV27; CDR3 protein: CASSKPTSKVNEQYF
V gene: TRBV6-1; CDR3 protein: CASSGDRSSNTGELFF
V gene: TRBV28; CDR3 protein: CASTPSGQGDGYTF
V gene: TRBV5-6; CDR3 protein: CASSLGGTNTGELFF
V gene: TRBV7-6; CDR3 protein: CASSPREHQPQHF
V gene: TRBV19; CDR3 protein: CASGPGETQYF
V gene: TRBV28; CDR3 protein: CASSSGSYEKLFF
V gene: TRBV5-1; CDR3 protein: CASSLTGVGYGYTF
V gene: TRBV11-2; CDR3 protein: CASSLQGTTNEKLFF
V gene: TRBV6-1; CDR3 protein: CASSRQVSYEQYF
V gene: TRBV28; CDR3 protein: CASVLSGTYNEQFF
V gene: TRBV10-1; CDR3 protein: CASSGQGSYNEQFF
V gene: TRBV7-3; CDR3 protein: CASSSGTSEATDTQYF
V gene: TRBV19; CDR3 protein: CAASKGQGTNQPQHF
V gene: TRBV16; CDR3 protein: CASSRSIEGHKQYF
V gene: TRBV19; CDR3 protein: CASSIGPRATGELFF
V gene: TRBV7-9; CDR3 protein: CASSLSSSGSFRSEQFF
V gene: TRBV13; CDR3 protein: CASSFPGTSGSDEQFF
V gene: TRBV28; CDR3 protein: CASLNPSYEQFF
V gene: TRBV5-1; CDR3 protein: CASSLGGQRNTEAFF
V gene: TRBV19; CDR3 protein: CASTKGLAGQGNEQYF
V gene: TRBV25-1; CDR3 protein: CASSDKVSGGSTEAFF
V gene: TRBV15; CDR3 protein: CATSREYGPSTDTQYF
V gene: TRBV18; CDR3 protein: CASSRGQGSNEQFF
V gene: TRBV7-2; CDR3 protein: CASSLGAGLYYEQYF
V gene: TRBV7-9; CDR3 protein: CASSLMAGGRGEQFF
V gene: TRBV7-8; CDR3 protein: CASSPPWRRGPDTQYF
V gene: TRBV6-6; CDR3 protein: CASSWGPRSEAFF
V gene: TRBV4-1; CDR3 protein: CASSQVYPGLAGAGYEQFF
V gene: TRBV15; CDR3 protein: CATSPRPGGRTGELFF